This T cell receptor beta chain was captured by sequencing in a study of T cells in Graves' hyperthyroidism and ophthalmopathy. The junction had 17 bases not matched to a gene; V was cut back by 1 base and J by 9 bases. Germline V lookup: CDR1 MGHRA, CDR2 YSYEKL. This CDR3 region has 19 residues. Researchers amplified the TCR beta CDR3 regions from RNA transcripts. First-round RT-PCR targeting the TCR CDR3 was performed with the HTBI primer set. TCRdb called the multiplex PCR reads again in MiXCR, with one record for every CDR3 protein. The sample carries around 380,000 distinct CDR3 sequences, approximately 13% recorded once. Uncontrolled infection, other autoimmune disease, pregnancy or lactation led to exclusion. The authors obtained PBMCs from over 8 ml of fresh peripheral blood.

This chain links TRBV4-1 with TRBJ2-4, with 11 bases aligning to TRBD2. The TCR sequence derives from a man aged 30 to 45 with Graves' hyperthyroidism that later progressed to Graves' ophthalmopathy. The material sequenced was blood. The CDR3 coding sequence is TGCGCCAGCAGCCAAGTTGCTAGCGGGGGGACCTCTTTAAGAGGCATTCAGTACTTC. Its protein product is CASSQVASGGTSLRGIQYF.